The 4 T cell receptor beta chains given below trace back to one sample, sequenced in a study of blood T cell repertoires in COVID-19. The assay was immunoSEQ multiplex PCR, and TCRdb's table has in-frame clones only and misses some. The sample has hundreds of thousands of clones, roughly 87% seen once. Specimen: peripheral blood. The receptors were gathered from a human donor in a cohort sampled during active COVID-19.

V is TRBV11-2 and J is TRBJ1-6; D is undetermined. With 0 bases removed from V and 5 bases from J, the gap between germline ends came to 5 bases. Germline CDR1 SGHAT, CDR2 FQNNGV. This CDR3 contains 14 residues. The CDR3 nucleotides are TGTGCCAGCAGCTTAGATCAGAATAATTCACCCCTCCACTTT. It translates to CASSLDQNNSPLHF. Based on the CDR3 plus reference TRBV11-2 and TRBJ1-6, the full variable domain is EAGVAQSPRYKIIEKRQSVAFWCNPISGHATLYWYQQILGQGPKLLIQFQNNGVVDDSQLPKDRFSAERLKGVDSTLKIQPAKLEDSAVYLCASSLDQNNSPLHFGNGTRLTVT.

This chain joins TRBV27 and TRBJ2-6; D gene uncertain. The germline gives CDR1 MNHEY, CDR2 SMNVEV (reference sequence). V was shortened by 6 bases and J by 2 bases, with 8 bases between the two germline ends. The CDR3 is 14 residues long. Written as DNA, the CDR3 is TGTGCCAGCAGGGAGATAACTGGGGCCAACGTCCTGACTTTC. This translates into CASREITGANVLTF.

The chain has TRBV9 and TRBJ1-6, with D uncertain. CDR1 is SGDLS, CDR2 YYNGEE, per germline. The CDR3 length is 13 residues. Trimming took off 0 bases at V and 6 bases at J, with 4 bases between the two ends. The CDR3 sequence: CASSVGSNSPLHF. The CDR3 nucleotides read TGTGCCAGCAGCGTAGGGAGTAATTCACCCCTCCACTTT. Based on the CDR3 plus reference TRBV9 and TRBJ1-6, the full variable domain is DSGVTQTPKHLITATGQRVTLRCSPRSGDLSVYWYQQSLDQGLQFLIQYYNGEERAKGNILERFSAQQFPDLHSELNLSSLELGDSALYFCASSVGSNSPLHFGNGTRLTVT.

This clone was observed a single time. The chain links TRBV27 to TRBJ1-2; D call uncertain. The germline gives CDR1 MNHEY, CDR2 SMNVEV (reference sequence). V was cut by 2 bases and J by 9 bases, with 16 bases left in between. The CDR3 consists of 14 residues. CDR3 sequence: CASSLEGYVPSYTF. The CDR3 DNA reads TGTGCCAGCAGTTTAGAGGGTTACGTTCCCAGCTACACCTTC.